This note documents a single T cell receptor beta chain sequence. Its specificity is not known. What was sequenced were expressed TCRB transcripts, since all of the isolated RNA had been reverse transcribed. TCRdb keeps only in-frame clones here, not all; method: immunoSEQ multiplex PCR. The repertoire consists of roughly 240,000 clones, with less than 30% occurring once and the leading ten covering roughly 0.013%. This sample was taken from a study of beta chain features in type 1 diabetes. Germline assignment: CDR1 LNHNV and CDR2 YYDKDF (reference sequence). This CDR3 comprises 16 residues. V lost 0 bases to trimming and J lost 1 base; unmatched junction nucleotides: 4. Study conclusions and caveats: Moderate yet significant TCRB CDR3 shortening was seen in Type 1 diabetes patients in all four CD4+ subsets.

The sample comprised naive CD4+ T cells from blood. The TCR was taken from a woman aged 25 to 39 with type 1 diabetes. The chain couples TRBV15 to TRBJ2-5; 8 bases are a match to TRBD2. The CDR3 here is CATSREASGFQETQYF. The DNA of the CDR3 is TGTGCCACCAGCAGAGAGGCTAGCGGGTTCCAAGAGACCCAGTACTTC.